This T cell receptor (beta chain) was recorded in a study of response to subunit inactivated influenza vaccine. The study's findings and limits: Authors proposed each seasonal influenza vaccination draws in few new T cells.

TCRdb passed the RT-PCR reads through MiXCR, listing each CDR3 protein once. The sample yields about 570,000 distinct CDR3 sequences, roughly 10% seen once. In regard to this clonotype: What it binds is unknown.

CDR1 is SGHDT, CDR2 YYEEEE, per germline. With V trimmed by 4 bases and J by 10 bases, 6 bases remained unmatched. The CDR3 runs 12 residues. Material: PBMCs from blood, obtained on the day of vaccination. This chain joins TRBV5-6 and TRBJ1-1; 8 bases line up with TRBD1. The receptor was isolated from a man aged 50 to 59 who received an inactivated influenza vaccine. CDR3 bases: TGTGCCAGCAGCCCCCCAACAGGGGGAGCTTTCTTT. It yields the protein CASSPPTGGAFF. The full variable domain, with the rest looked up from reference TRBV5-6 and TRBJ1-1, is DAGVTQSPTHLIKTRGQQVTLRCSPKSGHDTVSWYQQALGQGPQFIFQYYEEEERQRGNFPDRFSGHQFPNYSSELNVNALLLGDSALYLCASSPPTGGAFFGQGTRLTVV.